Sequencing of this TCR beta chain was carried out in a study of glioma-infiltrating T cells after dendritic cell vaccination. Background on the study: Dendritic cell vaccine was injected intradermally three times, biweekly.

In the case of this clone: Its matching antigen is unknown.

Isocitrate dehydrogenase mutation was absent in all glioblastoma patients. Study observations and caveats: Higher pretreatment TIL content predicted longer progression-free time and survival.

TCRdb's table, derived via immunoSEQ multiplex PCR, lists solely in-frame clones and lacks some. The repertoire holds 950 to 1,500 clones, roughly 85% seen once, with around 7% in the top ten. Per the germline V gene, CDR1 is SGHVS and CDR2 is FQNEAQ. The V gene lost 3 bases and the J gene lost 5 bases, with 8 bases spanning the gap. The CDR3 is made up of 13 amino acids. The sample in question was tumor tissue, obtained before dendritic cell vaccination. The chain carries TRBV7-8 and TRBJ1-5; D is unresolved. This clonotype was obtained from a human donor with glioblastoma. The CDR3 reads CASSLGSHQPQHF. The CDR3 DNA reads TGTGCCAGCAGCTTGGGCTCACATCAGCCCCAGCATTTT.